The TCR beta chain under discussion was sequenced for a study of tumour-infiltrating T cells in Burkitt lymphoma. Study-level background: Repertoire clonality predicted overall and progression-free survival.

The repertoire was sequenced with immunoSEQ multiplex PCR; TCRdb's copy has only in-frame clones and lacks some. The repertoire holds several thousand clones, with less than 65% as singletons. The CDR3 runs 15 residues. The V end lost 5 bases, the J end lost 4 bases, and 14 bases lay between the germline ends. Germline V gene sequence: CDR1 LNHDA, CDR2 SQIVND (reference sequence). The sample consisted of tumor tissue. This sequence joins TRBV19 and TRBJ2-2; D is perhaps TRBD1 or TRBD2 (5 bases each). This TCR was recovered from a human donor with diffuse large B-cell lymphoma. CDR3 bases: TGTGCCAGTAGTGTCCCGGGACCATCCACCGGGGAGCTGTTTTTT. Translating it yields CASSVPGPSTGELFF.